This TCR beta chain was sequenced for a study of blood T cells in healthy people across ages. PCR was performed a second time for roughly 7 to 12 cycles using a sample-barcoded 5' primer and a J-beta primer mix. TCRdb fed the 5' RACE reads into MiXCR, producing one record per CDR3 protein. Among some 890,000 distinct CDR3 sequences listed, about 28% were seen once. V shed 5 bases and J shed 4 bases, with 17 bases lying between them. CDR1 and CDR2 from the germline V gene are MDHEN and SYDVKM. The CDR3 covers 15 residues. This clonotype was counted between two and nine times. Its target is not known. Study observations and caveats: Naive CD4+ cells and diversity were both higher in long-lived donors than in aged donors. TCR beta diversity was tightly associated with the proportion of naive T cells. The study regarded diversity estimates from one million T cells as underestimates.

The sample was also linked to a second study, of T cells of mothers and their children. This second report adds: An overlap that was slightly higher, though non-significant, was seen in related mother-child pairs versus unrelated pairs.

Sequenced input: blood. The chain joins TRBV28 to TRBJ1-2, with D perhaps matching TRBD1 (6 bases). The receptor was isolated from a woman between 40 and 50 years old in good health. CDR3 nucleotides: TGTGCCAGCAGTCCTGGGGCAGGGGTTGTCTATGGCTACACCTTC. This gives the protein CASSPGAGVVYGYTF.